This T cell receptor beta chain was documented in a study of cytomegalovirus exposure and HLA in healthy donors (dated by TCRdb to 2016 to 2017). A note on the overall study: An earlier analysis of some 600 of the donors reported approximately 280 Gb of sequence data and about 120 million unique TCR beta sequences obtained from approximately 180 million T cells. Class I and class II HLA loci were covered by the typing at four-digit resolution. Typing coverage differed by locus: A, B, C, DRB1 and DQB1 were typed in roughly 620-630 donors, DQA1 in roughly 510, DPA1 in 606, and DPB1 in approximately 450. In an earlier analysis of several hundred of the donors, high-throughput TCR beta sequencing was used to judge whether each TCR beta V gene segment behaved as functional or pseudogenic. Approximately 310 gigabases of sequencing data and around 80 million unique TCR sequences made up an early release that covered roughly 670 HLA-typed donors. To predict cytomegalovirus infection status, the study combined high-throughput TCR immunosequencing, statistical association of individual TCRs with disease status, and machine learning. In the later analysis, no new phenotypic data were used to find candidate immune exposures; instead, reliance was placed on TCR beta sequences and their occurrence across donors. Besides the first cohort of roughly 660 subjects, a separate validation cohort made up of 120 different subjects was used. Among the roughly 400 genotyped donors, about 85% belonged to the genetic ancestry cluster associated with self-reported Caucasian donors. Donor age, sex, ethnicity and CMV serostatus were compiled together with the repertoire data. On average, about 200,000 unique TCR beta nucleotide sequences were sequenced per donor among 350 to 400 genotyped donors of the cohort, with roughly 19% of those sequences being non-productive. The aim of the study was to test whether cataloging public T cell receptors could identify signatures of past pathogen exposure. All discovery cohort repertoires had been generated on a single sequencing platform. Genome-wide SNP genotypes for about 55% of the roughly 670 donors were used in a later genetic analysis, which treated that subset as a discovery cohort. To study patterns of TCR occurrence, a later analysis re-analyzed previously published TCR beta repertoires from around 670 donors and added high-resolution HLA genotyping. Using immunosequencing, the study profiled T cell repertoires from 500 to 800 subjects and related those repertoires to cytomegalovirus serostatus. Because of strong linkage in the cohort, five DR-DQ haplotypes were treated as single units for association and clustering. What the authors observed across the whole study: In both the original and validation cohorts, the classifier was reported to diagnose cytomegalovirus status with high specificity and sensitivity. Linkage disequilibrium might explain the correlated functional status among segregating V segments, but an unknown experimental factor could not be excluded. A later genetic analysis reported fewer N-insertions in productive TCRs among donors in an Asian-associated ancestry cluster than the approximately 670-donor mean. The authors suggested that the approach could potentially be extended to other disease states and immunological phenotypes. In a later analysis, the rate of TCR association differed among HLA loci, with DRB1 alleles having the most associated TCRs and HLA-C alleles having the fewest. Because counts were too low, seventeen rarely observed V segments, including chromosome 9 orphons, were excluded from the earlier analysis of several hundred of the donors. When HLA alleles, especially DR and DQ, strongly co-occurred, TCR associations were difficult to assign to individual alleles. A later analysis reported that several top co-occurrence clusters appeared linked to parvovirus B19, influenza, CMV and Epstein-Barr virus. Some IMGT-functional V segments, including TRBV6-2 and TRBV6-3, could not be told apart with the 87-base-pair reads, so those segments were excluded. V-gene and J-gene trimming of TCR beta chains was associated with a missense DCLRE1C variant in a later genetic analysis, and the association was replicated in an independent cohort. The study listed 164 TCR beta chains as associated with cytomegalovirus. Compared with equally common non-associated chains, HLA-associated TCR beta chains in a later analysis were more clonally expanded and had lower generation probabilities. In this cohort, only TCR beta chains were sequenced, and detectable features were limited by the absence of alpha or paired-chain data. A few of the identified cytomegalovirus-associated TCR beta chains were confirmed in vitro to be specific for cytomegalovirus antigens. A cluster of highly shared sequence variants was judged likely to be a technical artifact of the sequencing pipeline. Presence/absence analyses assumed roughly uniform sequencing depth across donors, an assumption that may not hold. In an earlier analysis of 587 of the donors, most TCR beta V segments appeared in productive rearrangements about 87% or about 30% of the time, broadly matching IMGT annotations. Because some donors lacked HLA typing at each locus, the association tests relied only on the typed subset. Specific HLA alleles were associated with 16,951 TCR beta sequences at a false discovery rate of 0.05 in a later analysis. In a later analysis, most CMV-associated TCR beta chains were found to appear HLA-restricted, with HLA associations seemingly driven largely by CMV exposure. CMV serostatus was the only immune exposure information available for the cohort. While some public TCRs were present in many individuals, most TCR sequences turned up only very rarely across donors. A further reported finding was that TCR beta sequences accurately predicted the HLA-A and HLA-B alleles for most subjects in the first cohort.

The cohort comprised more than 550 healthy bone marrow donors. All cohort members were sampled while nominally healthy, although unrecorded immune exposures were likely present. The donor tested CMV seropositive, placing the donor among the roughly 300 seropositive members of the cohort. Every donor gave a peripheral blood sample, and the peripheral blood mononuclear cells from that sample were used for TCR beta sequencing. Genomic DNA extraction from the blood cell samples was performed with the Qiagen DNeasy Blood Extraction Kit. From the cysteine up to the phenylalanine, the CDR3 has a length of 17 residues. Just the 51-base CDR3 DNA is kept, in frame starting at base 1. The germline V and J ends show losses of 6 bases and 1 base respectively, and no gene match explains 12 bases of the junction. Sequences MNHEY (CDR1) and SMNVEV (CDR2) are obtained from the germline V gene (reference sequence).

On this clone: The clone's antigen remains unknown. Nothing much larger sits one base from this clone, and base qualities are not available.

Libraries were constructed by the immunoSEQ multiplex PCR assay. For the multiplex PCR, a mixture combining 60 forward primers for TCR Vbeta segments and 13 reverse primers for TCR Jbeta segments was used. The CDR3 region of rearranged TCR beta genes was amplified from genomic DNA with a multiplex PCR assay. On the Illumina HiSeq System, the amplified TCR beta libraries were sequenced as 87-base-pair reads. In the paper's pipeline: A later analysis counted about 80 million unique TCR beta chains across the 650 to 800 repertoires, and some 11 million of these chains were shared by at least two donors. Raw reads were error-corrected and collapsed into unique sequences with a nearest-neighbor algorithm that merged closely related sequences to remove PCR and sequencing errors. V, D and J gene segments were assigned by aligning CDR3 sequences to IMGT reference sequences. For a sequence to be retained, a match of at least six nucleotides was required to both a V gene segment and a J gene segment. A rearrangement was called productive if the CDR3 had no stop codons and remained in frame with V and J, and every other rearrangement was called non-productive. Following IMGT convention, CDR3 was defined as the stretch from the second conserved V-encoded cysteine to the conserved J-encoded phenylalanine. The earlier analysis of about 570 of the donors excluded any sequence lacking an unambiguous match to a single V gene segment. An earlier analysis of 587 of the donors called V segments functional above 56.7% productive rearrangements and segregating when the between-donor standard deviation exceeded 5%. A statistical classification framework was developed to diagnose cytomegalovirus status using the catalog of TCR beta chain sequences. In a later analysis, TCR nucleotide sequences were compared against IMGT/GENE-DB human TR gene sequences so that V and J genes could be assigned. The TCRdist pipeline was used in a later analysis to assign CDR3 sequences and most-parsimonious VDJ recombination scenarios. In a later analysis, each TCR beta chain was defined by its CDR3 amino acid sequence together with its V-gene family, and reads lacking a unique V-gene family were excluded. As a way to deal with suspected cross-contamination and a sequencing artifact, a later analysis dropped 592 nucleotide sequences that were highly shared and had low generation probability. In a later analysis, a clonal expansion index for each public chain was calculated from normalized within-repertoire ranks of inferred template counts. In a later analysis, generation probabilities were computed using a VDJ recombination model fitted to out-of-frame rearrangements, and the results were checked against IGoR. In a later analysis, hypergeometric tests were used to score TCR-TCR, TCR-HLA and TCR-CMV co-occurrence, with a repertoire-size bias correction applied to TCR pairs. In a later analysis, false discovery rates were estimated by permuting HLA or CMV assignments 20 times. In a later analysis, co-occurring TCRs were grouped using DBSCAN, with TCRdist sequence similarity added in when clustering inside HLA-allele-positive subsets. Repertoires with fewer than 30,000 or more than 120,000 public chains, plus five repertoires with anomalous nucleotide sharing, were excluded from co-occurrence clustering. TCRdb stores this immuneACCESS table with in-frame sequences only. Part of the clones is absent; in the studies checked, under half of the shortfall reflects unresolved V genes, and no reason is known for the rest. That table gives V, J and clone size, and the DNA gave D and trimming. This sample gives 150,000 to 200,000 clones in total; 75% to 85% of them show up just once. Approximately 6.7% of the sample rests with the top ten.

The sequenced material came from PBMCs. The clonotype comes from a man aged 25 to 40 in good health and CMV-seropositive. Recombination linked TRBV27 to TRBJ1-5, and 7 bases in between align with TRBD1. In nucleotides, the sequence is TGTGCCAGCAGGCATGGGACAGCGGGGGGGAGCAATCAGCCCCAGCATTTT. It is translated as CASRHGTAGGSNQPQHF.